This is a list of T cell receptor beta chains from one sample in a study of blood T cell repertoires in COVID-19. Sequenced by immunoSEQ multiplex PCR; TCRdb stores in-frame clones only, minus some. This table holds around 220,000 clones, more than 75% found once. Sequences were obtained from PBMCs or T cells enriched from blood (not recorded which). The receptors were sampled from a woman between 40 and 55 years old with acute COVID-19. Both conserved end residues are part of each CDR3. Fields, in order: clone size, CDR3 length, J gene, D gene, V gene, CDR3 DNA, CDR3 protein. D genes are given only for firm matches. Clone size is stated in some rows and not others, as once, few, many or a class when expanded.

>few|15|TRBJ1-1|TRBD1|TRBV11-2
TGTGCCAGCACCACCCGAGGGGGCGCTGACTCGAGAGCTTTCTTT
CASTTRGGADSRAFF
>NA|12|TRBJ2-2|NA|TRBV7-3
TGTGCCAGCAGCTATTACGGCGGGGAGCTGTTTTTT
CASSYYGGELFF
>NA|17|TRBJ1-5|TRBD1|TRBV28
TGTGCCAGCAGAAAGAATACAGGGGGTAAAAACAATCAGCCCCAGCATTTT
CASRKNTGGKNNQPQHF
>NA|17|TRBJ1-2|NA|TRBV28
TGTGCCAGCAGACGCCCAGACTCAGGGGAGTTAAGATATGGCTACACCTTC
CASRRPDSGELRYGYTF
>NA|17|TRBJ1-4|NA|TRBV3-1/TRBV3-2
TGTGCCAGCAGCCACCCGATCGGGAGGGAGTTCGGTGAAAAACTGTTTTTT
CASSHPIGREFGEKLFF
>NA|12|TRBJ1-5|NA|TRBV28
TGTGCCAGCAGCTTCCGGCGGGGGCCCCAGCATTTT
CASSFRRGPQHF
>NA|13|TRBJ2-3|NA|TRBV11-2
TGTGCCAGCAGCTCCCTCGTGAGGCCCGCGCAGTATTTT
CASSSLVRPAQYF
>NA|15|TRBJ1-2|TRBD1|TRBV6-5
TGTGCCAGCAGTAAGGGACAGCCCCCTAACTATGGCTACACCTTC
CASSKGQPPNYGYTF
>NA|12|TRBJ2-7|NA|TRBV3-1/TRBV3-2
TGTGCCAGCAGCCCGGTAGGAGACGAGCAGTACTTC
CASSPVGDEQYF
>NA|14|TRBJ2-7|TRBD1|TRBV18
TGTGCCAGCTCACCCCCTCCGGCAGGGGGCGAGCAGTACTTC
CASSPPPAGGEQYF
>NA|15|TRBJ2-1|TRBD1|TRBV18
TGTGCCAGCTCACTCCCGACAGGGCGGTACAATGAGCAGTTCTTC
CASSLPTGRYNEQFF
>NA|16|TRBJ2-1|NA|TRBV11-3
TGTGCCAGCAGCCTCCTAAGCGATGTGTCCTACAATGAGCAGTTCTTC
CASSLLSDVSYNEQFF
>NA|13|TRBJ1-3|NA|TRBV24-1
TGTGCCACCAGTGGGGGAGCCGGAAACACCATATATTTT
CATSGGAGNTIYF
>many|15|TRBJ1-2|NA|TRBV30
TGTGCCTGGAGTGTGTCGCAGGGGAGTAACTATGGCTACACCTTC
CAWSVSQGSNYGYTF
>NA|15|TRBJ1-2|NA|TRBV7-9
TGTGCCAGCAGCTTAGACAGAATTACAGTTTATGGCTACACCTTC
CASSLDRITVYGYTF
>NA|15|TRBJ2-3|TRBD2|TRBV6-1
TGTGCCAGCAGTGATGCTAGCGGAATCACAGATACGCAGTATTTT
CASSDASGITDTQYF
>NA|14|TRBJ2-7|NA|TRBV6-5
TGTGCCAGCAGCCCAGGGAGGGGGTCCGACGAGCAGTACTTC
CASSPGRGSDEQYF
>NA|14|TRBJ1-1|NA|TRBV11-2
TGTGCCAGCAGCTTGGCCGGGGGGGCGACTGAAGCTTTCTTT
CASSLAGGATEAFF
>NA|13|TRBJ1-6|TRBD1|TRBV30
TGTGCCTGGAAGGGGGCGCAAAATTCACCCCTCCACTTT
CAWKGAQNSPLHF
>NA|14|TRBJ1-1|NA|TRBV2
TGTGCCAGCAGAATAGGGACAAGGAACACTGAAGCTTTCTTT
CASRIGTRNTEAFF
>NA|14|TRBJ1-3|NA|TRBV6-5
TGTGCCAGCAGTTCGGGACTGCAAGGAAACACCATATATTTT
CASSSGLQGNTIYF
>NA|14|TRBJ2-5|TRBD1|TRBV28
TGTGCCAGCAGTGACCCCGGGACAGGGAAGGCCCAGTACTTC
CASSDPGTGKAQYF
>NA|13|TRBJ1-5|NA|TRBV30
TGTGCCTGCCAAGGGGTTAGCAATCAGCCCCAGCATTTT
CACQGVSNQPQHF
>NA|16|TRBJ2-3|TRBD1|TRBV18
TGTGCCAGCTCACGAAAGACAGGGGGAGACACAGATACGCAGTATTTT
CASSRKTGGDTDTQYF
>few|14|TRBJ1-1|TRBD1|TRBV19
TGTGCCAGTAGTATAGAGAGGGGGCCCACTGAAGCTTTCTTT
CASSIERGPTEAFF
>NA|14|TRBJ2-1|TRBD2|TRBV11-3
TGTGCCAGCAGTCGAACCGGGACTAGCGCTGAGCAGTTCTTC
CASSRTGTSAEQFF
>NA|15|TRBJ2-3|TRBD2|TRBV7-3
TGTGCCAGCAGCTTAGGACTAGCCCCCACAGATACGCAGTATTTT
CASSLGLAPTDTQYF
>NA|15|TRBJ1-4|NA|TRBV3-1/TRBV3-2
TGTGCCAGCAGCTCCATGGGAGATGATAATGAAAAACTGTTTTTT
CASSSMGDDNEKLFF
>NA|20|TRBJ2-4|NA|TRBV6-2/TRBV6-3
TGTGCCAGCAGTTCCCCCACAGGGTCCACCCTTCTTATAGCCAAAAACATTCAGTACTTC
CASSSPTGSTLLIAKNIQYF
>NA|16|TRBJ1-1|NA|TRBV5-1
TGCGCCAGCAGCTTGGCGGTCCGGGGGGCGAACACTGAAGCTTTCTTT
CASSLAVRGANTEAFF
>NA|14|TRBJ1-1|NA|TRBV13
TGTGCCAGCAGCTTAGCTCAGGGGAACACTGAAGCTTTCTTT
CASSLAQGNTEAFF
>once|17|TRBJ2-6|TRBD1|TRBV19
TGTGCCGTGAAAGAGTGGGACAGGGGGCCTGGGGCCAACGTCCTGACTTTC
CAVKEWDRGPGANVLTF
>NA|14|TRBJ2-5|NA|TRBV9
TGTGCCAGCAGCCCTCGAGGGATTCAAGAGACCCAGTACTTC
CASSPRGIQETQYF
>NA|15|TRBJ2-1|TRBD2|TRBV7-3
TGTGCCAGCAGCCCTACTAGCGGGAGAGCAGGTGAGCAGTTCTTC
CASSPTSGRAGEQFF
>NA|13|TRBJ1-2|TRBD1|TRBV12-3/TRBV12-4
TGTGCCAGTACAGGGGGGAGTAACTATGGCTACACCTTC
CASTGGSNYGYTF